This T cell receptor (beta chain) derives from a study of T cell repertoires in cytomegalovirus infection. Overall study: Well-studied HLA-B-restricted epitopes and recently identified HLA-C-restricted epitopes of CMV were both used in the study. Public TCR beta signatures indicated both CMV infection and matching HLA type. Study-wide results and caveats: The ex vivo response was dominated by HLA-C-restricted CMV-specific TCR beta clonotypes.

The CDR3 length is 15 residues. Trimming removed 7 bases at V and 2 bases at J, with 15 bases between. Germline CDR1 is SGHTA and CDR2 is FQGTGA. A note on this clonotype: Its matching antigen is unknown.

TCRdb reanalysed the reads using MiXCR and keeps one entry per CDR3 protein. Here the sample spans around 360,000 distinct CDR3 sequences, roughly 34% being singletons. Sequences were derived from cultured PBMCs, sampled from culture after CMV antigen stimulation. This clonotype was obtained from a human donor in good health (CMV status not recorded). Some clones in this sample may be carry-over from other donors' samples. The chain joins TRBV7-3 to TRBJ2-1; D not resolved. The DNA of the CDR3 is TGTGCCAGCACCCCCAGCCTTGTGCCCTACAATGAGCAGTTCTTC. Its translation: CASTPSLVPYNEQFF.